What follows are 23 T cell receptor beta chains derived from one specimen sequenced in a study of T-cell reconstitution after alpha-beta-depleted transplantation in children. Library preparation (for TCRbeta) was performed with unique molecular identifiers. TCRdb redid the calling of the PCR reads with MiXCR, one entry per CDR3 protein. The sample has over 150,000 distinct CDR3 sequences; around 10% are singletons. The sample was PBMCs, taken before TCRalphabeta/CD19-depleted stem cell transplant. Receptor source: a boy aged 2 to 10 with acute myeloid leukemia, due to receive a stem cell transplant.

At least ten counts were recorded for this clonotype. The V call is TRBV5-6, the J call TRBJ1-2; maybe TRBD1 (5 bases). CDR1 and CDR2 (germline): SGHDT, YYEEEE. V dropped 7 bases and J dropped 6 bases, with 16 bases sitting between them. The CDR3 runs to 13 residues. The CDR3 region is CASFPIGTNGYTF. The CDR3 DNA reads TGTGCCAGCTTTCCAATTGGGACCAATGGCTACACCTTC.

This clonotype was counted at least ten times. The CDR3 region has the DNA TGTGCCAGCAGCGCGGCCCCTAGGGGGGAGACCCAGTACTTC. It is translated as CASSAAPRGETQYF. V usage is TRBV5-6 and J usage is TRBJ2-5, with D possibly TRBD1 on 6 matching bases. The V gene's germline CDR1 is SGHDT and CDR2 YYEEEE. This CDR3 has 14 amino acids. V shed 4 bases and J shed 5 bases, with 15 bases lying between them. The variable domain in full, with the rest retrieved from reference TRBV5-6 and TRBJ2-5, is DAGVTQSPTHLIKTRGQQVTLRCSPKSGHDTVSWYQQALGQGPQFIFQYYEEEERQRGNFPDRFSGHQFPNYSSELNVNALLLGDSALYLCASSAAPRGETQYFGPGTRLLVL.

This clonotype was detected ten times or more. The chain carries TRBV27 and TRBJ1-2; D unclear. The germline gives CDR1 MNHEY, CDR2 SMNVEV (reference sequence). The CDR3 length is 13 residues. V lost 5 bases to trimming and J lost 8 bases, with 15 bases between them. CDR3 amino acids: CASSPASVGGYTF. The CDR3 DNA follows: TGTGCCAGCAGTCCAGCATCGGTAGGGGGCTACACCTTC.

This clonotype was detected many times. The V gene is TRBV7-3, the J gene TRBJ1-6; no clear D gene. The V and J ends lost 3 bases and 7 bases respectively, with 7 bases between them. Germline CDR1 and CDR2: SGHTA and FQGTGA. The CDR3 is 13 amino acids. In DNA form, the CDR3 reads TGTGCCAGCAGCTTGGAGCTCAATTCACCCCTCCACTTT. Amino acid sequence: CASSLELNSPLHF.

To note about this clonotype: This may be a read error: a much more frequent sequence differs by one nucleotide. This rearrangement joins TRBV20-1 to TRBJ2-2; no definite D call. Looked up from germline, CDR1 is DFQATT and CDR2 is SNEGSKA (reference sequence). CDR3 length: 11 residues. The CDR3 loop is CSAGSTRELFF. The CDR3 nucleotides read TGCAGTGCCGGTAGCACCCGGGAGCTGTTTTTT.

This clonotype was counted at least ten times. This chain joins TRBV5-4 and TRBJ2-3; 13 bases line up with TRBD2. This CDR3 is built from 20 residues. The trim removed 3 bases at V and 1 base at J, leaving 14 bases unmatched. Germline V gene sequence: CDR1 SGHNT, CDR2 YYREEE (reference sequence). CDR3 sequence reads: CASSSNGLAGAPRRTDTQYF. CDR3 nucleotides: TGTGCCAGCAGCTCCAACGGACTAGCGGGGGCCCCCAGACGCACAGATACGCAGTATTTT.

In regard to this clonotype: A much bigger clone sits one base away, suggesting this may be a read error. This rearrangement joins TRBV6-1 to TRBJ2-7; a possible D gene is TRBD1 (5 bases). CDR1 and CDR2 (germline): MNHNS, SASEGT. The CDR3 covers 14 residues. Trimming removed 8 bases at V and 1 base at J, with 15 bases between. CDR3: CASGPLGRSYEQYV. The CDR3 coding sequence is TGTGCCAGCGGTCCCCTGGGGCGATCCTACGAGCAGTACGTC.

As for this clonotype: A much bigger clone sits one base away, suggesting this may be a read error. The chain recombines TRBV20-1 with TRBJ2-1; D is unclear. Germline V gives CDR1 DFQATT, CDR2 SNEGSKA (reference sequence). With 4 bases removed from V and 5 bases from J, the gap between germline ends came to 12 bases. The CDR3 extends over 13 amino acids. The CDR3 here is CSAIPSDNNEQFF. CDR3 in DNA: TGCAGTGCTATACCGTCGGATAACAATGAGCAGTTCTTC.

This clonotype was seen many times. CDR3 residues: CASSLDFGAGEQFF. The CDR3 coding sequence is TGCGCCAGCAGCTTGGATTTTGGGGCAGGTGAGCAGTTCTTC. The V and J genes are TRBV5-1 and TRBJ2-1; possible D gene TRBD1, 5 bases. Trimming removed 0 bases from V and 9 bases from J, with 13 bases in between. Germline CDR1 SGHRS, CDR2 YFSETQ. This CDR3 is built from 14 residues.

Many counts were recorded for this clonotype. The chain employs TRBV29-1 and TRBJ2-5; possibly TRBD1 for D (5 bases). The CDR3 is made up of 13 amino acids. The germline CDR1 and CDR2 sequences are SQVTM and ANQGSEA. V gave up 5 bases and J gave up 1 base, with 11 bases separating them. The DNA of the CDR3 is TGCAGCGTTACAGGATCGAGCCAAGAGACCCAGTACTTC. Protein product: CSVTGSSQETQYF.

This clonotype was seen at least ten times. The chain has TRBV11-1 and TRBJ2-5; D tentatively reads TRBD1 or TRBD2 (6 bases each). CDR1 and CDR2 (germline): SGHAT, FQDESV (reference sequence). The CDR3 consists of 17 residues. Trimming took off 5 bases at V and 5 bases at J, with 24 bases between the two ends. The CDR3 bases are TGTGCCAGCAGCCGCCTAGTGGGGGGACACTTCCCCGAGACCCAGTACTTC. Its translation: CASSRLVGGHFPETQYF.

This clonotype came up many times. CDR3 sequence reads: CSARAVWGAGYEQYF. As DNA, the CDR3 is TGCAGTGCTAGAGCAGTATGGGGGGCAGGTTACGAGCAGTACTTC. The chain carries TRBV20-1 and TRBJ2-7; D may correspond to TRBD1 or TRBD2 (6 bases each). The V end was cut by 1 base, the J end by 4 bases, with 17 bases between. The V gene's germline CDR1 is DFQATT and CDR2 SNEGSKA (reference sequence). The CDR3 totals 15 residues.

This clonotype was found many times. V and J are TRBV6-1 and TRBJ1-1; D call uncertain. Germline CDR1 MNHNS, CDR2 SASEGT. Trimming took off 2 bases at V and 3 bases at J, with 10 bases between the two ends. This CDR3 has 14 amino acids. In DNA form, the CDR3 reads TGTGCCAGCAGTGAAAAATCAGGCTACACTGAAGCTTTCTTT. This encodes CASSEKSGYTEAFF.

This clonotype was observed at least ten times. This sequence joins TRBV7-9 and TRBJ1-2, with a possible D match to TRBD1 (5 bases). CDR1 is SEHNR and CDR2 is FQNEAQ in the germline V gene (reference sequence). V gave up 4 bases and J gave up 6 bases, with 18 bases separating them. The CDR3 runs 15 residues. DNA for the CDR3: TGTGCCAGCAGCTCAGGGAGGGGCCCCCTCCATGGCTACACCTTC. Translated, it gives CASSSGRGPLHGYTF.

Many counts were recorded for this clonotype. The chain employs TRBV20-1 and TRBJ2-7, with D perhaps matching TRBD1 or TRBD2 (5 bases each). Germline CDR1 reads DFQATT; CDR2 reads SNEGSKA (reference sequence). V dropped 2 bases and J dropped 3 bases, with 17 bases sitting between them. The CDR3 is made up of 15 amino acids. In nucleotides, the CDR3 is TGCAGTGCTAGACTTGATTACAGGAGGATCTACGAGCAGTACTTC. Translation gives CSARLDYRRIYEQYF.

This clonotype was seen at least ten times. Here the CDR3 reads CASSLGDTTYEQYF. CDR3 DNA: TGTGCCAGCAGCTTGGGGGACACCACCTACGAGCAGTACTTC. The rearrangement uses TRBV5-6 and TRBJ2-7; D is possibly TRBD1 (6 bases). CDR3 length: 14 residues. The ends were cut back, 0 bases at V and 2 bases at J, with 9 bases in the middle. Germline V lookup: CDR1 SGHDT, CDR2 YYEEEE. Based on the CDR3 plus reference TRBV5-6 and TRBJ2-7, the full variable domain is DAGVTQSPTHLIKTRGQQVTLRCSPKSGHDTVSWYQQALGQGPQFIFQYYEEEERQRGNFPDRFSGHQFPNYSSELNVNALLLGDSALYLCASSLGDTTYEQYFGPGTRLTVT.

Points on this clonotype: One end of the junction does not line up with germline, which may come from a read error. V is TRBV9 and J is TRBJ1-4; D unresolved. The length of the CDR3 is 15 residues. Germline-derived CDR1 and CDR2 are SGDLS and YYNGEE. This CDR3 reads CAGSITWAAGEKLFF. CDR3 sequence (DNA): TGTGCCGGCAGCATAACGTGGGCAGCTGGTGAAAAACTGTTTTTT. The full variable domain, in which reference TRBV9 and TRBJ1-4 provide the parts outside the CDR3, is DSGVTQTPKHLITATGQRVTLRCSPRSGDLSVYWYQQSLDQGLQFLIQYYNGEERAKGNILERFSAQQFPDLHSELNLSSLELGDSALYFCAGSITWAAGEKLFFGSGTQLSVL.

This clonotype was counted ten times or more. V and J are TRBV12-3 or TRBV12-4 and TRBJ1-3; D gene unclear. The CDR3 totals 16 residues. The V gene lost 5 bases and the J gene lost 1 base, with 15 bases spanning the gap. The CDR3 sequence: CASSRTVGSSGNTIYF. CDR3 DNA sequence: TGTGCCAGCAGTCGTACAGTCGGGTCTTCTGGAAACACCATATATTTT.

Many counts were recorded for this clonotype. V gene TRBV3-1 combines with J gene TRBJ2-1; no definite D call. The V end lost 0 bases, the J end lost 11 bases, and 8 bases lay between the germline ends. Germline V gives CDR1 LGHDT, CDR2 YNNKEL (reference sequence). The CDR3 has 12 residues. This CDR3 is CASSQDGPQQFF. The CDR3 DNA follows: TGTGCCAGCAGCCAAGATGGCCCCCAGCAGTTCTTC.

Ten or more counts support this clonotype. The chain combines TRBV28 with TRBJ1-2; TRBD1 aligns across 8 bases. Germline V gives CDR1 MDHEN, CDR2 SYDVKM. The ends lost 5 bases at V and 7 bases at J; junction bases unmatched: 15. The CDR3 is 16 residues long. CDR3 protein: CASSPPLGTGGIGYTF. The CDR3 region has the DNA TGTGCCAGCAGTCCACCACTCGGGACAGGAGGGATTGGCTACACCTTC.

This clonotype was detected many times. The gene calls are TRBV6-2 or TRBV6-3 and TRBJ1-3, with 8 bases that match TRBD1. Losses at the gene ends were 8 bases for V and 4 bases for J; bases not matched to a gene: 7. The CDR3 consists of 14 residues. Per germline, CDR1 MNHEY and CDR2 SVGEGT. CDR3 protein: CASAGQGGGNTIYF. The CDR3 region has the DNA TGTGCCAGCGCCGGACAGGGCGGAGGAAACACCATATATTTT.

This clonotype appeared many times. The V call is TRBV4-2, the J call TRBJ2-3, with D perhaps TRBD1 or TRBD2 (5 bases each). Germline V gives CDR1 LGHNA, CDR2 YNFKEQ. The CDR3 has 14 residues. The V end was cut by 1 base, the J end by 0 bases, with 5 bases between. Written as DNA, the CDR3 is TGTGCCAGCAGCCAAGGGGACAGCACAGATACGCAGTATTTT. Protein: CASSQGDSTDTQYF.

This clonotype was detected only once. Possible read error: a much larger clone is one base away. V gene TRBV5-1 combines with J gene TRBJ2-2; D perhaps matches TRBD2 (5 bases). Germline V gene data show CDR1 as SGHRS and CDR2 as YFSETQ. The V and J ends lost 0 bases and 6 bases respectively, with 15 bases between them. The CDR3 sequence is 16 residues long. The CDR3, as DNA: TGCGCCAGCAGCTTGGAGTTCCCGGGAAAAGCCGGGGAGCTGTTTTTT. As protein: CASSLEFPGKAGELFF.